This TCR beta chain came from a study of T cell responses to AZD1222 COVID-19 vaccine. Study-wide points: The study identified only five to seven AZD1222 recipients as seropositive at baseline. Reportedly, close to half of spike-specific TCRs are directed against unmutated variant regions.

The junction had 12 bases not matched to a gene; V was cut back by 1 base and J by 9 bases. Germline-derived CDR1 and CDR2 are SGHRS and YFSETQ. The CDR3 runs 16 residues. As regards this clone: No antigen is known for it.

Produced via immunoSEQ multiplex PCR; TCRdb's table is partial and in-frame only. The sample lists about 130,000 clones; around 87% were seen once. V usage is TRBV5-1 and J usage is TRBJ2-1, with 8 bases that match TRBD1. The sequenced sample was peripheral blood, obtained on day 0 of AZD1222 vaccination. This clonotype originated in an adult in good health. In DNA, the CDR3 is TGCGCCAGCAGCTTGAAATGGGGGCAGGGGGCTTTTGAGCAGTTCTTC. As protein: CASSLKWGQGAFEQFF.